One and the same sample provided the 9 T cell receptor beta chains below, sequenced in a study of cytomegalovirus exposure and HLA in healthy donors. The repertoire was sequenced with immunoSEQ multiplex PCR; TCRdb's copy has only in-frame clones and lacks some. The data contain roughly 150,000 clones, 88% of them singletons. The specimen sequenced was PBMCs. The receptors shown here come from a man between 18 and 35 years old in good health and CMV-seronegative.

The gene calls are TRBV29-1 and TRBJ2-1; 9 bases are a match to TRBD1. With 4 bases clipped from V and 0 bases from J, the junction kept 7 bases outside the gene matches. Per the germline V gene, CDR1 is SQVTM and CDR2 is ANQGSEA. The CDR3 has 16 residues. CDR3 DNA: TGCAGCGTTGCCTCCGGGACAGGGAGCTCCTACAATGAGCAGTTCTTC. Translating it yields CSVASGTGSSYNEQFF.

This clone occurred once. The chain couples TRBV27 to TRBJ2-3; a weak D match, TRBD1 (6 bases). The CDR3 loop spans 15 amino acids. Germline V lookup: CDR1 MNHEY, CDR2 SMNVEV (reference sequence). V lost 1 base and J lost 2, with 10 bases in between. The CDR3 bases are TGTGCCAGCAGTTTATGGCAGGGACACACAGATACGCAGTATTTT. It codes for CASSLWQGHTDTQYF.

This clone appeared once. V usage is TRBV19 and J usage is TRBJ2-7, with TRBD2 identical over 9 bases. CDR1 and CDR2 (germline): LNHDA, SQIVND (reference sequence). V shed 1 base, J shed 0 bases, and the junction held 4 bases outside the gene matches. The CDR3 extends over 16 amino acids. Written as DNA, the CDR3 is TGTGCCAGTAGTATAGCTCGGACTAGCGCCTCCTACGAGCAGTACTTC. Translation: CASSIARTSASYEQYF.

CDR3 sequence: CASSYSNRVLVEQFF. CDR3 DNA: TGTGCCAGCAGTTACTCGAACAGGGTCCTAGTTGAGCAGTTCTTC. The J gene is TRBJ2-1, the V gene TRBV6-5; tentative D call: TRBD1 (6 bases). The V gene's germline CDR1 is MNHEY and CDR2 SVGAGI. This CDR3 contains 15 residues. With 0 bases removed from V and 9 bases from J, the gap between germline ends came to 15 bases.

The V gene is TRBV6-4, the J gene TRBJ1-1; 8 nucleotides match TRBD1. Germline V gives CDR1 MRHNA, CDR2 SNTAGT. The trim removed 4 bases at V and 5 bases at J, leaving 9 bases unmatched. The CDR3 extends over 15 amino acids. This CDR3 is CASSVHRGKGTEAFF. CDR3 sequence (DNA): TGTGCCAGCAGTGTCCACAGGGGGAAAGGGACTGAAGCTTTCTTT.

CDR3 amino acids: CASSTTSGRADEQYF. The CDR3 nucleotides are TGTGCCAGTAGTACCACTAGCGGGAGGGCCGACGAGCAGTACTTC. This chain joins TRBV19 and TRBJ2-7, with 13 bases fitting TRBD2. The germline gives CDR1 LNHDA, CDR2 SQIVND (reference sequence). The CDR3 consists of 15 residues. V shed 4 bases and J 5 bases; nucleotides not matched to a gene: 5.

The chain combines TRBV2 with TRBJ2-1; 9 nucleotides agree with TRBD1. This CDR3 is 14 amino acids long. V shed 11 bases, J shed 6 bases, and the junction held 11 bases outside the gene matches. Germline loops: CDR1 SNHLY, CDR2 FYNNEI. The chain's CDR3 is CAEGSGQGVNEQFF. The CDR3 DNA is TGTGCCGAGGGTTCGGGACAGGGAGTCAATGAGCAGTTCTTC.

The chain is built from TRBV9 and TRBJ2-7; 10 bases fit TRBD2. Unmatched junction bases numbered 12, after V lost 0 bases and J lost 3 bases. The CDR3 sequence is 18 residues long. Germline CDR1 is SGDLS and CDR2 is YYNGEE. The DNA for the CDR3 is TGTGCCAGCAGCGTAGGTTGGGCTAGCGGGGGTCCCGTCTACGAGCAGTACTTC. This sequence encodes CASSVGWASGGPVYEQYF.

The CDR3 DNA sequence: TGTGCCAGTAGTAACCCCCTAGCGGCTGCAGATACGCAGTATTTT. Translating it yields CASSNPLAAADTQYF. The chain carries TRBV19 and TRBJ2-3, with 7 bases fitting TRBD2. With V trimmed by 4 bases and J by 4 bases, 8 bases remained unmatched. This CDR3 region has 15 residues. CDR1 is LNHDA and CDR2 is SQIVND in the germline V gene (reference sequence).